Included here is one TCR beta chain sequence, with context. The antigen remains undetermined. This CDR3 is built from 16 residues. Germline V gene sequence: CDR1 GTSNPN, CDR2 SVGIG (reference sequence). V was cut by 0 bases and J by 6 bases, with 15 bases left in between. The data originate from a study of OX40 agonist ivuxolimab in advanced cancers. Looking at the study overall: Mean age 60 years, range 23 to 79; about 85% male. Three patients got partial responses; one had hepatocellular carcinoma and two had cutaneous melanoma.

The assay was immunoSEQ multiplex PCR, and TCRdb's table has in-frame clones only and misses some. The sample lists approximately 35,000 clones; 80% to 85% were seen once. Study-wide findings and caveats: Relatively little clonal expansion, among the lowest observed, appeared in partial responders at 0.1-3.0 mg/kg.

The TCR comes from an adult with an advanced solid tumor such as melanoma, head and neck, liver or kidney cancer. The sample consisted of CD4+ or CD8+ T cells sorted from blood, taken in a trial of the OX40 agonist ivuxolimab. The chain links TRBV30 to TRBJ1-6, with D maybe TRBD1 (5 bases). For the CDR3, the DNA is TGTGCCTGGAGTGTGGGATTACCTGGGACTAATTCACCCCTCCACTTT. This sequence encodes CAWSVGLPGTNSPLHF.